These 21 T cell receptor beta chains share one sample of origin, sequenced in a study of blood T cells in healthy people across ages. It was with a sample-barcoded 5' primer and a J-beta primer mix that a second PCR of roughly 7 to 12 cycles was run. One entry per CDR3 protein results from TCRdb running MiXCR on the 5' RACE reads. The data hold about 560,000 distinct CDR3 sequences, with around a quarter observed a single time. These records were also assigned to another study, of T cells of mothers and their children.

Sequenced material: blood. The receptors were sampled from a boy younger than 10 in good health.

The CDR3, as DNA: TGTGCCAGCAGTAAAGGGTACAGGGAGGCTTTCTTT. It encodes CASSKGYREAFF. J is TRBJ1-1 and V is TRBV6-2 or TRBV6-3; D is perhaps TRBD1 (6 bases). CDR3 length: 12 amino acids. The germline gives CDR1 MNHEY, CDR2 SVGEGT. Trimming took off 5 bases at V and 11 bases at J, with 15 bases between the two ends.

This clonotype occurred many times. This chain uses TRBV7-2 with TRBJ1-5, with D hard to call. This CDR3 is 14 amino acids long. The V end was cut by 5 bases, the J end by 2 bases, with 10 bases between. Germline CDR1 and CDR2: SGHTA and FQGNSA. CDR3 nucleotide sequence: TGTGCCAGCAGCACCAGTTTAGGCAATCAGCCCCAGCATTTT. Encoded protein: CASSTSLGNQPQHF.

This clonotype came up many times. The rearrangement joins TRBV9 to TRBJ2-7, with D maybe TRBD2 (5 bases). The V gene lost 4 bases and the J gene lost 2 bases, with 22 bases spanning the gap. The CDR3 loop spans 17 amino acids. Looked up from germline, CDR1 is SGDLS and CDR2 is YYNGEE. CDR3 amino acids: CASSTEGNLENTYEQYF. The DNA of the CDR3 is TGTGCCAGCAGCACAGAGGGTAACCTAGAAAACACCTACGAGCAGTACTTC.

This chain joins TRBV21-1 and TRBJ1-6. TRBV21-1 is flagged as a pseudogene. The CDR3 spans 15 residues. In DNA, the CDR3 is TGTGCCAGCAGCAAAGTTTCAGCGGAAAATTCACCCCTCCACTTT. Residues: CASSKVSAENSPLHF.

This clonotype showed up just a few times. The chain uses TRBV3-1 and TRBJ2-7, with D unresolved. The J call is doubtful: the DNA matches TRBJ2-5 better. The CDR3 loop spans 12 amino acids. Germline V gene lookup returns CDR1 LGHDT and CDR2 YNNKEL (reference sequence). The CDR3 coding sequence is TGTGCCAGCAGCCTTCACCGGGAGACCCAGTACTTC. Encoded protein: CASSLHRETQYF.

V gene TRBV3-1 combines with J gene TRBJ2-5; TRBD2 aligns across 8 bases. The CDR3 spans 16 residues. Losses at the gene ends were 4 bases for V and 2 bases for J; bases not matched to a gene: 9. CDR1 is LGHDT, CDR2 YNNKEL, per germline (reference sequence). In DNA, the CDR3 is TGTGCCAGCAGCCGGGGTGCGGGGGGCCTACAAGAGACCCAGTACTTC. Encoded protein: CASSRGAGGLQETQYF.

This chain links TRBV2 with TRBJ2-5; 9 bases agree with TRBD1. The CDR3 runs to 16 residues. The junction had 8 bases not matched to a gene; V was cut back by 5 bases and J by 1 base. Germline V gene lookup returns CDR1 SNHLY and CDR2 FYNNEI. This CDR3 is CASSQVRDRVQETQYF. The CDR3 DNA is TGTGCCAGCAGTCAGGTCCGGGACAGGGTCCAAGAGACCCAGTACTTC.

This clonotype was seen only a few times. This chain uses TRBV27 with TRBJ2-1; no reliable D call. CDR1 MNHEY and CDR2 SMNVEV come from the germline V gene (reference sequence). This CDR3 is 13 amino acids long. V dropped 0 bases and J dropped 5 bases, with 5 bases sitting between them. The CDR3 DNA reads TGTGCCAGCAGTTTATCCACGGACAATGAGCAGTTCTTC. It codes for CASSLSTDNEQFF.

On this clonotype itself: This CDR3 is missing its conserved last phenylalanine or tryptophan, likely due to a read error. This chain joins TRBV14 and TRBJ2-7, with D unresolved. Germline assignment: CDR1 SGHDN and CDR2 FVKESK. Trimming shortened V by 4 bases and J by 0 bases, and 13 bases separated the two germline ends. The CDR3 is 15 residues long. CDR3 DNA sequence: TGTGCCAGCAGCCGTTCATTGCCTTTCTCCTACGAGCAGTACCTC. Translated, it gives CASSRSLPFSYEQYL.

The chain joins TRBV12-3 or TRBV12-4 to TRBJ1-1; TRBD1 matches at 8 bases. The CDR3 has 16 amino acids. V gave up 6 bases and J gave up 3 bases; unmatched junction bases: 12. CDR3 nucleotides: TGTGCCAGCAGCGCAGGGACAGGCGAGTTTTACACTGAAGCTTTCTTT. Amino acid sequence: CASSAGTGEFYTEAFF.

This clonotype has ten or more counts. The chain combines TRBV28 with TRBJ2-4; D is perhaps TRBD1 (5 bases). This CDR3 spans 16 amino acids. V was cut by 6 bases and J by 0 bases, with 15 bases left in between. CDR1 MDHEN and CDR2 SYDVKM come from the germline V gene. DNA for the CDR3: TGTGCCAGCAGCCCTGCCCAGGGTATAGCCAAAAACATTCAGTACTTC. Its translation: CASSPAQGIAKNIQYF.

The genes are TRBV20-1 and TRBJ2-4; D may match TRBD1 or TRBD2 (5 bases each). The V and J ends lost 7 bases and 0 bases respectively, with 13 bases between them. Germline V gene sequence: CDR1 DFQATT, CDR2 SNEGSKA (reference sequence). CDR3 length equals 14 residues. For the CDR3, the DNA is TGCAGTGTCCCGGGACGTCTAGCCAAAAACATTCAGTACTTC. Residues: CSVPGRLAKNIQYF.

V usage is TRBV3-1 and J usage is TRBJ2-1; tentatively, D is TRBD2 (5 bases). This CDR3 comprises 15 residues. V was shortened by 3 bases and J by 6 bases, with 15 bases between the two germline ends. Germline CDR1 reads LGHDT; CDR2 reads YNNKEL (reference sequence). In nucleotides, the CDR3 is TGTGCCAGCAGCCAGACCCCAACTAGAGGCAATGAGCAGTTCTTC. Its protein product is CASSQTPTRGNEQFF.

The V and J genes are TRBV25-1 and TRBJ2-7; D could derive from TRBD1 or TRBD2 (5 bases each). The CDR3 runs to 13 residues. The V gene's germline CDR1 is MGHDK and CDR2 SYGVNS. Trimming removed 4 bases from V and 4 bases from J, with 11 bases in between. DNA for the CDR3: TGTGCCAGCAGTGGACCGGGGCTATACGAGCAGTACTTC. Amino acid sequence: CASSGPGLYEQYF.

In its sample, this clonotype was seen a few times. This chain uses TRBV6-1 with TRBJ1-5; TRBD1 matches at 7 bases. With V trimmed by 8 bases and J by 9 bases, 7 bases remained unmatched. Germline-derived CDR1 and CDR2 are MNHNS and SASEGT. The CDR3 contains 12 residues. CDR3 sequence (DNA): TGTGCCAGCGGAGGGGGCTACGGGCCCCAGCATTTT. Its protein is CASGGGYGPQHF.

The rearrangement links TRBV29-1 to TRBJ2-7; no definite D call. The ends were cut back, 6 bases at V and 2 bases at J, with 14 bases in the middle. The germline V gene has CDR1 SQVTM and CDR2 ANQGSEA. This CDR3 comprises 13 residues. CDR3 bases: TGCAGCGTCGCACAGAATGGAGCCTACGAGCAGTACTTC. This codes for CSVAQNGAYEQYF.

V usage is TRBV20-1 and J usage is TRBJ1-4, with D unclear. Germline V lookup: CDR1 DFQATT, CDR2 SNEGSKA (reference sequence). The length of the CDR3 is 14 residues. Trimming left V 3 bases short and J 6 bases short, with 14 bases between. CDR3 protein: CSASLGSGHEKLFF. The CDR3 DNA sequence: TGCAGTGCTAGTCTGGGCAGTGGGCATGAAAAACTGTTTTTT.

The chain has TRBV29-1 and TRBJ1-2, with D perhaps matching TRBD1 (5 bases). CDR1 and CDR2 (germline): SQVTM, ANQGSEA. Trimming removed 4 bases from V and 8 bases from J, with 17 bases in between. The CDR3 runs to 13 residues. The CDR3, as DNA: TGCAGCGTTGCCGGGGGAAGTGCGGAGGGCTACACCTTC. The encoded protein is CSVAGGSAEGYTF.

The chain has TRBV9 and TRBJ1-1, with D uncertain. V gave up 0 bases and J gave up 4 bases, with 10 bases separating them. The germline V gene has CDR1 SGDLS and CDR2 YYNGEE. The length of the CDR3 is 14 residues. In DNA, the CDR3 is TGTGCCAGCAGCGTAGGGAGTGGTCGCACTGAAGCTTTCTTT. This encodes CASSVGSGRTEAFF.

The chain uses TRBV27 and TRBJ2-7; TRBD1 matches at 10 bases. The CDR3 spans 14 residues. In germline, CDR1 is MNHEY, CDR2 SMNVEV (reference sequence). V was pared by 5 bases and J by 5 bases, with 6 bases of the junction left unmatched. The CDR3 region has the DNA TGTGCCAGCAGTGAGCGGGACAGGGGCCACGAGCAGTACTTC. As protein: CASSERDRGHEQYF.

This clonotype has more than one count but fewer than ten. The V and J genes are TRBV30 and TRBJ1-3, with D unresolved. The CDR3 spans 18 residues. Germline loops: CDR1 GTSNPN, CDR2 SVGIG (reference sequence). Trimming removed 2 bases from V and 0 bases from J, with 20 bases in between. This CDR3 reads CAWSLGTLGAGSGNTIYF. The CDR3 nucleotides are TGTGCCTGGAGTTTGGGAACGCTGGGAGCCGGCTCTGGAAACACCATATATTTT.